This T cell receptor beta chain is drawn from a study of blood T cell repertoires in COVID-19. In the authors' workflow: Amplifying reference gene primers gave estimates of nucleated cell counts. Measured with immunoSEQ multiplex PCR; TCRdb has only the in-frame clones, and not every one. V and J calls and clone size come straight from that table; D and trimming were deduced from the DNA. The sample lists about 220,000 clones; around 83% were seen once. Trimming removed 8 bases at V and 4 bases at J, with 12 bases between. Germline CDR1 SGHAT, CDR2 FQNNGV. The length of the CDR3 is 14 residues. This chain links TRBV11-2 with TRBJ2-6, with TRBD2 as a possible D gene (5 bases). Material: peripheral blood. The TCR sequence derives from a woman aged 70 to 79 with COVID-19, enrolled during active disease. The CDR3 protein is CASRLGSGANVLTF. The CDR3 DNA reads as TGTGCCAGCCGTCTGGGGAGCGGGGCCAACGTCCTGACTTTC.